The rows below give T cell receptor beta chains drawn from one sample of a study of control samples from healthy donors and cancer patients. Data came from immunoSEQ multiplex PCR; TCRdb stores just in-frame clones and leaves some out. The table includes 120,000 to 150,000 clones, 75% to 90% detected once. Sample: blood. These receptors came from a woman aged 25 to 39 in good health. The CDR3 runs from the conserved cysteine through the conserved F or W. A D gene is named only where the DNA matches it firmly. A clone size is listed for some rows: how often the clone was seen (once, few, many), or a class if it is expanded.

j_gene,d_gene,abundance,v_gene,CDR3nt,CDR3aa
TRBJ1-4,-,-,TRBV9,TGTGCCAGCAGCGTAGGAGCAACTAATGAAAAACTGTTTTTT,CASSVGATNEKLFF
TRBJ2-1,TRBD2,-,TRBV7-9,TGTGCCAGCAGCCAGGAGGGGACTAGCGGGAGCACCTACAATGAGCAGTTCTTC,CASSQEGTSGSTYNEQFF
TRBJ2-7,-,-,TRBV5-1,TGCGCCAGCAGCTTGTCCCCAAGCGGGTACTCCTACGAGCAGTACTTC,CASSLSPSGYSYEQYF
TRBJ1-4,-,-,TRBV7-9,TGTGCCAGCAGCTTAGCACAGGCTAATGAAAAACTGTTTTTT,CASSLAQANEKLFF
TRBJ1-2,-,-,TRBV5-4,TGTGCCAGCAGCGCAAAAACGGACTATGGCTACACCTTC,CASSAKTDYGYTF
TRBJ2-5,-,-,TRBV3-1/TRBV3-2,TGTGCCAGCAGCCATCCGGTAGCAGAGACCCAGTACTTC,CASSHPVAETQYF
TRBJ1-6,-,-,TRBV24-1,TGTGCCACCAGCCCCGGGAGACATAATTCACCCCTCCACTTT,CATSPGRHNSPLHF
TRBJ1-2,-,-,TRBV6-6,TGTGCCAGCAGTTACTCGATGCAGGGTGGGCTAACGGGCTACACCTTC,CASSYSMQGGLTGYTF
TRBJ2-1,TRBD2,-,TRBV5-4,TGTGCCAGCAGAACCCTAGCGGGAGCTGGGAATGAGCAGTTCTTC,CASRTLAGAGNEQFF
TRBJ1-5,-,-,TRBV18,TGTGCCAGCTCACCGAGTGGCAGGGAGGATCAGCCCCAGCATTTT,CASSPSGREDQPQHF
TRBJ2-7,TRBD2,-,TRBV9,TGTGCCAGCAGCGTAGCCCCACTCGGAGCGGGAGGAATCTACGAGCAGTACTTC,CASSVAPLGAGGIYEQYF
TRBJ2-5,TRBD2,-,TRBV4-1,TGCGCCAGCAGCCAAGAGCCCGGGAGAACTAGCGGGGACCAAGAGACCCAGTACTTC,CASSQEPGRTSGDQETQYF
TRBJ1-1,-,-,TRBV21-1,TGTGCCAGCAGCAGTGGGACAGGGCCGAACACTGAAGCTTTCTTT,CASSSGTGPNTEAFF
TRBJ1-6,-,few,TRBV6-5,TGTGCCAGCAGTTGGGATGACTCGACCTATAATTCACCCCTCCACTTT,CASSWDDSTYNSPLHF
TRBJ2-7,TRBD2,-,TRBV3-1/TRBV3-2,TGTGCCAGCGGCCAAGGAGTAGCGGGCCTTTACTCCTACGAGCAGTACTTC,CASGQGVAGLYSYEQYF
TRBJ1-3,-,-,TRBV28,TGTGCCAGCTACGAAACCAGCTCTGGAAACACCATATATTTT,CASYETSSGNTIYF
TRBJ1-4,-,-,TRBV10-2,TGCGCCAGCCAACAACGCTATGGGGGATCTGCAACTAATGAAAAACTGTTTTTT,CASQQRYGGSATNEKLFF
TRBJ2-1,-,-,TRBV7-3,TGTGCCAGCAGCGAGGACGGAGCATACAATGAGCAGTTCTTC,CASSEDGAYNEQFF
TRBJ2-3,TRBD1,once,TRBV5-8,TGTGCCAGCAGCAATTGGGGGCAAGGACAGGGCCCCACAGATACGCAGTATTTT,CASSNWGQGQGPTDTQYF
TRBJ1-3,-,-,TRBV4-2,TGTGCCAGCAGCCAAGAAGACAGACTCTCTGGAAACACCATATATTTT,CASSQEDRLSGNTIYF
TRBJ1-4,-,-,TRBV30,TGTGCCCTAGGGGTCCTTAATGAAAAACTGTTTTTT,CALGVLNEKLFF
TRBJ2-1,-,many,TRBV5-1,TGCGCCAGCAGCTTGGTGGGACAACTCTACAATGAGCAGTTCTTC,CASSLVGQLYNEQFF
TRBJ1-6,TRBD1,-,TRBV5-1,TGCGCCAGCAGCACCGGGACAGGGTATAATTCACCCCTCCACTTT,CASSTGTGYNSPLHF
TRBJ1-5,-,-,TRBV28,TGTGCCAGCAGTCCGAGGGACCTCTGGGATAGGAACAATCAGCCCCAGCATTTT,CASSPRDLWDRNNQPQHF
TRBJ1-4,-,-,TRBV30,TGTGCCCGAAGGGGCCAAAATGAAAAACTGTTTTTT,CARRGQNEKLFF
TRBJ1-5,-,-,TRBV5-8,TGTGCCAGCAGCGGACAGAGCAATCAGCCCCAGCATTTT,CASSGQSNQPQHF
TRBJ2-7,TRBD1,-,TRBV3-1/TRBV3-2,TGTGCCAGCAGCCGTACACAGGGGGTTAGGAGCTCCTACGAGCAGTACTTC,CASSRTQGVRSSYEQYF
TRBJ1-5,TRBD1,-,TRBV6-5,TGTGCCAGCAGGACAGGGACTAGCAATCAGCCCCAGCATTTT,CASRTGTSNQPQHF
TRBJ2-1,-,-,TRBV20-1,TGCAGTGCTAGAGTATCAACCGAGCAGTTCTTC,CSARVSTEQFF
TRBJ1-2,-,few,TRBV5-1,TGCGCCAGCAGCTCCGGGACATCGCTGGGCTACACCTTC,CASSSGTSLGYTF
TRBJ2-6,TRBD1,few,TRBV5-1,TGCGCCAGCAGCTTGGGGGGACAGGCCTCTGGGGCCAACGTCCTGACTTTC,CASSLGGQASGANVLTF
TRBJ2-2,TRBD1,-,TRBV18,TGTGCCAGCTCACCCCGGACAGGGGGCACCACCGGGGAGCTGTTTTTT,CASSPRTGGTTGELFF
TRBJ1-1,TRBD1,few,TRBV28,TGTGCCAGCATCACAGGGGCCACTGAAGCTTTCTTT,CASITGATEAFF
TRBJ1-1,-,-,TRBV5-1,TGCGCCAGCAGCCCGCTTAGTCCCTTGAACACTGAAGCTTTCTTT,CASSPLSPLNTEAFF
TRBJ1-6,-,few,TRBV19,TGTGCCAGTAGTCTCCGTTGGGGTTATAATTCACCCCTCCACTTT,CASSLRWGYNSPLHF
TRBJ2-7,TRBD1,-,TRBV28,TGTGCCAGCAGTCTATTCCCCCGACAGGGGAAGAGGTCCTACGAGCAGTACTTC,CASSLFPRQGKRSYEQYF
TRBJ1-6,-,-,TRBV5-6,TGTGCCAGCAGCCTCCCGGGTAGCTCCTATAATTCACCCCTCCACTTT,CASSLPGSSYNSPLHF
TRBJ2-7,-,-,TRBV7-3,TGTGCCAGCAGCTTAGACAGTACCTACGAGCAGTACTTC,CASSLDSTYEQYF
TRBJ1-3,-,-,TRBV30,TGTGCCTGGGCTACAGGGACTTCTGGAAACACCATATATTTT,CAWATGTSGNTIYF
TRBJ1-2,TRBD1,-,TRBV3-1/TRBV3-2,TGTGCCAGCAGCCAAACGGGGACAGCGAGCTATGGCTACACCTTC,CASSQTGTASYGYTF